This is a list of T cell receptor beta chains from one sample in a study of human T cells and chemical hapten exposure. A single record per CDR3 protein comes from TCRdb applying MiXCR to the RACE reads. The top ten clones hold approximately 6.7% of a sample with fewer than 200,000 distinct CDR3 sequences, 20% to 25% of them seen once. The sequencing used whole blood, collected in connection with sensitization to the hapten diphenylcyclopropenone (DPC). The receptors were gathered from a woman in her fifties or sixties with alopecia areata. Some clones in this sample may be carry-over from other donors' samples. The CDR3 runs from the conserved cysteine through the conserved F or W. The order of the fields is J gene, V gene, D gene, clone size, CDR3 DNA, CDR3 protein. D genes are given only for firm matches. Not every row has a clone size; where given, it reads once, few, many or a size class.

>TRBJ2-2|TRBV20-1|-|-
TGCAGTGCTAGAGCCCCTGGCGGGATCCACACCGGGGAGCTGTTTTTT
CSARAPGGIHTGELFF
>TRBJ2-2|TRBV6-5|TRBD2|few
TGTGCCAGCAGATGGGGACTAGCGGGAGGGTCCTACACCGGGGAGCTGTTTTTT
CASRWGLAGGSYTGELFF
>TRBJ1-1|TRBV20-1|TRBD1|-
TGCAGTGCTCTTCCAGAAATCGGGACAGGAGTTGAAGCTTTCTTT
CSALPEIGTGVEAFF
>TRBJ1-2|TRBV6-1|TRBD1|few
TGTGCCAGCAGTACAGGGGAGTATGGCTACACCTTC
CASSTGEYGYTF
>TRBJ2-2|TRBV7-8|-|-
TGTGCCAGCAGCTTAGGCTGGTCCACCGACACCGGGGAGCTGTTTTTT
CASSLGWSTDTGELFF
>TRBJ2-7|TRBV28|-|-
TGTGCCAGCGCCGAGGCTAGCGTGAGAAACTCCTACGAGCAGTACTTC
CASAEASVRNSYEQYF
>TRBJ2-3|TRBV6-1|-|-
TGTGCCAGCAGATATGAGAGGGCAGATACGCAGTATTTT
CASRYERADTQYF
>TRBJ2-7|TRBV29-1|TRBD1|many
TGCAGCGTTGAAGTTCTCGGACAGGCCCAGGAGTATACCTACGAGCAGTACTTC
CSVEVLGQAQEYTYEQYF
>TRBJ2-3|TRBV12-3/TRBV12-4|-|-
TGTGCCAGCAGTACTTCCCTAGTGGAGGGCACAGATACGCAGTATTTT
CASSTSLVEGTDTQYF
>TRBJ1-1|TRBV6-6|-|-
TGTGCCAGTGTGGGACACCCGAACACTGAAGCTTTCTTT
CASVGHPNTEAFF
>TRBJ1-3|TRBV10-3|-|-
TGTGCCATCAGTTATTTAGGCCAATACTCTGGAAACACCATATATTTT
CAISYLGQYSGNTIYF
>TRBJ1-1|TRBV6-6|TRBD1|-
TGTGCCAGCAGTTACCCTCGGACAGGGGGCACTGAAGCTTTCTTT
CASSYPRTGGTEAFF
>TRBJ2-7|TRBV6-5|TRBD2|many
TGTGCCAGCACTAGCGGGAGGGTGAGAGAGCAGTACTTC
CASTSGRVREQYF
>TRBJ2-1|TRBV29-1|TRBD2|-
TGCAGCGTTTCGCCTTGGGTAGCGGGCTACAATGAGCAGTTCTTC
CSVSPWVAGYNEQFF
>TRBJ2-1|TRBV6-1|-|-
TGTGCCAGCAGGGGACGGACAGTCTACAATGAGCAGTTCTTC
CASRGRTVYNEQFF
>TRBJ1-4|TRBV14|TRBD1|-
TGTGCCAGCAGCCACCAGGGGGCTGGAGAAAAACTGTTTTTT
CASSHQGAGEKLFF
>TRBJ2-7|TRBV4-2|-|many
TGTGCCAGCAGCCAAAGGTTGCAAGCCTACGAGCAGTACTTC
CASSQRLQAYEQYF
>TRBJ1-5|TRBV5-1|TRBD1|few
TGCGCCAGCAGCCCTGGACAGGGGGCTGGTCAGCCCCAGCATTTT
CASSPGQGAGQPQHF
>TRBJ2-1|TRBV29-1|-|few
TGCAGCGTTGAAAGGGGAAGGAGGGCCCCATACAATGAGCAGTTCTTC
CSVERGRRAPYNEQFF
>TRBJ2-3|TRBV11-2|-|-
TGTGTCAGCAGGCCGACCGGAGGCCCAGATACGCAGTATTTT
CVSRPTGGPDTQYF
>TRBJ2-3|TRBV29-1|TRBD2|-
TGCAGCGCCCGAAACGGGGCGGGAGCAGATACGCAGTATTTT
CSARNGAGADTQYF
>TRBJ1-1|TRBV20-1|-|few
TGCAGTGCAATTAAGGGACGGACGAACACTGAAGCTTTCTTT
CSAIKGRTNTEAFF
>TRBJ2-1|TRBV7-3|TRBD2|-
TGTGCCAGCAGCTCAATACTAGCGGGAGTCAATGAGCAGTTCTTC
CASSSILAGVNEQFF
>TRBJ1-2|TRBV9|-|-
TGTGCCAGCACCCCAACTAACTATGGCTACACCTTC
CASTPTNYGYTF
>TRBJ2-3|TRBV5-1|-|-
TGCGCCAGCAGCGCTCCGGGAGTAGGCACAGATACGCAGTATTTT
CASSAPGVGTDTQYF
>TRBJ1-1|TRBV10-3|-|-
TGTGCCATCAGTGAGTCTGTTAAGAACACTGAAGCTTTCTTT
CAISESVKNTEAFF
>TRBJ2-2|TRBV11-2|-|-
TGTGCCAGCAGCTTCACCCCCCCTCCGAACACCGGGGAGCTGTTTTTT
CASSFTPPPNTGELFF
>TRBJ2-6|TRBV10-3|TRBD1|-
TGTGCCATCAGTGAAGGGGGCTCCGGGGCCAACGTCCTGACTTTC
CAISEGGSGANVLTF
>TRBJ1-1|TRBV20-1|-|few
TGCAGTGCTAGACCTCCCTCTTTCGACAGGATGAACACTGAAGCTTTCTTT
CSARPPSFDRMNTEAFF
>TRBJ1-2|TRBV7-8|-|-
TGTGCCAGCAGCTTAGTAGGGGTGCCCCTAAACTATGGCTACACCTTC
CASSLVGVPLNYGYTF
>TRBJ2-3|TRBV5-1|-|many
TGCGCCAGCAGCTTGGCGAGCACAGATACGCAGTATTTT
CASSLASTDTQYF
>TRBJ2-5|TRBV5-1|-|-
TGCGCCAGCCAAGTTTTAGATACCGGGCTCGGCCAAGAGACCCAGTACTTC
CASQVLDTGLGQETQYF
>TRBJ2-5|TRBV20-1|-|-
TGCAGTGCTCAGAGCGGGGAGACCCAGTACTTC
CSAQSGETQYF
>TRBJ2-3|TRBV20-1|-|few
TGCAGTGCTAGAGATGGGGGACTCGGCACAGATACGCAGTATTTT
CSARDGGLGTDTQYF
>TRBJ2-5|TRBV5-4|TRBD2|few
TGTGCCAGCAGCCAAGGGCTAGCGGGAGGGTACCAAGAGACCCAGTACTTC
CASSQGLAGGYQETQYF
>TRBJ2-5|TRBV9|TRBD2|-
TGTGCCAGCAGCCCGCGGGGACTAGCGGGAGGATCCGAGACCCAGTACTTC
CASSPRGLAGGSETQYF
>TRBJ1-1|TRBV11-2|-|-
TGTGCCAGCAGCTTAGTAACCTTGGGCACTGAAGCTTTCTTT
CASSLVTLGTEAFF
>TRBJ1-5|TRBV7-9|TRBD1|many
TGTGCCAGCAGTACAGGGGGCTTCGGTCAGCCCCAGCATTTT
CASSTGGFGQPQHF
>TRBJ2-2|TRBV3-1|-|many
TGTGCCAGCAGCCAATGGGGACCCACCGGGGAGCTGTTTTTT
CASSQWGPTGELFF
>TRBJ1-5|TRBV5-5|-|few
TGTGCCAGCAGCTTGGGTATTAGGGGTTCGAGTCAGCCCCAGCATTTT
CASSLGIRGSSQPQHF
>TRBJ2-3|TRBV11-2|-|-
TGTGCCAGCAGTCATGACCTATTAGATACGCAGTATTTT
CASSHDLLDTQYF
>TRBJ2-7|TRBV9|-|-
TGTGCCAGCAGCGTAGAAGGCCCCTCCTACGAGCAGTACTTC
CASSVEGPSYEQYF
>TRBJ2-3|TRBV29-1|-|few
TGCAGCGTTGAAGAAGTGGGCACAGATACGCAGTATTTT
CSVEEVGTDTQYF
>TRBJ1-1|TRBV29-1|TRBD1|-
TGCAGCGCTCGGCCGGGACAGGGAATGGCTTTCTTT
CSARPGQGMAFF
>TRBJ1-5|TRBV25-1|-|many
TGTGCCAGCAGTGAATTTGGACCCGATCAGCCCCAGCATTTT
CASSEFGPDQPQHF
>TRBJ1-4|TRBV5-1|TRBD1|few
TGCGCCAGCAGCTCCGGGACAGGGGGAGAAAAACTGTTTTTT
CASSSGTGGEKLFF
>TRBJ2-7|TRBV5-1|-|-
TGCGCCAGCAGCTCCGAGCCCCGGAGGTCAGGCGAGCAGTACTTC
CASSSEPRRSGEQYF
>TRBJ2-3|TRBV12-3/TRBV12-4|TRBD1|few
TGTGCCAGCAGTGCTGGGGACAGGCCCGTCACAGATACGCAGTATTTT
CASSAGDRPVTDTQYF
>TRBJ1-3|TRBV7-8|TRBD1|-
TGTGCCAGCAGCTTAGTGGCTCAGGGGGCCAGCTCTGGAAACACCATATATTTT
CASSLVAQGASSGNTIYF
>TRBJ1-2|TRBV6-6|-|few
TGTGCCAGCAGTTACTCGAAAAGACAGGTCAACTATGGCTACACCTTC
CASSYSKRQVNYGYTF
>TRBJ1-5|TRBV6-1|-|-
TGTGCCAGCAGTGAAGGCAGGCCAAATTGGCCCCAGCATTTT
CASSEGRPNWPQHF
>TRBJ1-5|TRBV7-2|-|many
TGTGCCAGCACAAAGGCAGGGGCCAATCAGCCCCAGCATTTT
CASTKAGANQPQHF